This T cell receptor beta chain derives from a study of radiation and T cells in renal cell carcinoma. Overall study findings and caveats: No pretreatment tumor biopsies were available for baseline clonotypes. In blood, top tumor clones expanded by 2 weeks, shrinking by 4.

In germline, CDR1 is MNHNY, CDR2 SVGAGI (reference sequence). The V gene lost 10 bases and the J gene lost 1 base, with 13 bases spanning the gap. The length of the CDR3 is 13 residues. Sequencing was performed with immunoSEQ multiplex PCR; in TCRdb, only in-frame clones are kept and a portion is missing. The repertoire has some 150,000 clones, roughly 88% of them found once; the top ten carry about 12%. Concerning this clone: Its target is unknown.

The time point: baseline pretreatment blood. As for treatment: 15 Gy SBRT to primary tumor, nephrectomy 4 weeks later. This clonotype originated in a woman in her forties or fifties with renal cell carcinoma. Here the sequenced sample was blood, taken from a patient whose treatment included radiotherapy and nephrectomy. The chain couples TRBV6-6 to TRBJ1-2; D is uncertain. The CDR3 protein is CATSGAFNYGYTF. The CDR3 nucleotides read TGTGCCACCTCAGGAGCGTTTAACTATGGCTACACCTTC.